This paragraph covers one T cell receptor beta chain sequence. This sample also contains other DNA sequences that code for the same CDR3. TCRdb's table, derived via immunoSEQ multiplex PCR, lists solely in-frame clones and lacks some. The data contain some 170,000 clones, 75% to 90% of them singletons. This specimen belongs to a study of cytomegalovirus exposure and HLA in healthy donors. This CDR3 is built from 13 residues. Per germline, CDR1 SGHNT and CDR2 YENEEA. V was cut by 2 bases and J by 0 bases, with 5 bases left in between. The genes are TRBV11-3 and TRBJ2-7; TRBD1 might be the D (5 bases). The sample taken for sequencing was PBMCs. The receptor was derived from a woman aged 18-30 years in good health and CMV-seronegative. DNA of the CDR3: TGTGCCAGCAGCTTACAGGGCTCCTACGAGCAGTACTTC. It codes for CASSLQGSYEQYF.